This T cell receptor beta chain was obtained from a study of blood T cell repertoires in COVID-19. Whole-study context: COVID-19 samples, acute and convalescent, were from the United States, Italy and Spain. Sample material is recorded as cDNA or gDNA derived from T cells, B-cell-depleted T cells, or PBMCs.

The CDR3 is 15 residues long. The germline V gene encodes CDR1 SGHNT and CDR2 YYREEE (reference sequence). Trimming shortened V by 3 bases and J by 2 bases, and 15 bases separated the two germline ends. Data came from immunoSEQ multiplex PCR; TCRdb stores just in-frame clones and leaves some out. The sample carries 70,000 or so clones, 88% recorded once. This TCR was sampled from a human donor in a cohort sampled during active COVID-19. J is TRBJ2-7 and V is TRBV5-4, with a weak D call TRBD2 (7 bases). Sequencing input: peripheral blood. CDR3: CASSSGGTETYEQYF. As DNA, the CDR3 is TGTGCCAGCAGCTCGGGGGGCACAGAAACCTACGAGCAGTACTTC.